This passage covers 13 T cell receptor beta chains from one sample sequenced in a study of blood T cell repertoires in COVID-19. The repertoire was sequenced with immunoSEQ multiplex PCR; TCRdb's copy has only in-frame clones and lacks some. The sample gives 150,000 to 200,000 clones, roughly nine tenths of which show up once; approximately 4% is in the top ten. The sequencing input was peripheral blood. These TCRs come from a woman in her sixties or seventies with acute or convalescent COVID-19.

This chain uses TRBV11-2 with TRBJ2-3, with 7 bases fitting TRBD1. The CDR3 is 16 residues long. The ends lost 1 base at V and 2 bases at J; junction bases unmatched: 6. CDR1 is SGHAT and CDR2 is FQNNGV in the germline V gene. Here the CDR3 reads CASSLVGGLPTDTQYF. For the CDR3, the DNA is TGTGCCAGCAGCTTAGTAGGGGGCCTACCCACAGATACGCAGTATTTT. The full variable domain, in which reference TRBV11-2 and TRBJ2-3 provide the parts outside the CDR3, is EAGVAQSPRYKIIEKRQSVAFWCNPISGHATLYWYQQILGQGPKLLIQFQNNGVVDDSQLPKDRFSAERLKGVDSTLKIQPAKLEDSAVYLCASSLVGGLPTDTQYFGPGTRLTVL.

The J gene is TRBJ1-2, the V gene TRBV27; D unresolved. The CDR3 spans 13 residues. Trimming shortened V by 4 bases and J by 3 bases, and 9 bases separated the two germline ends. The germline CDR1 and CDR2 sequences are MNHEY and SMNVEV (reference sequence). CDR3 DNA sequence: TGTGCCAGCAGTTCCCCCCGGGACTATGGCTACACCTTC. It codes for CASSSPRDYGYTF.

The J gene is TRBJ2-7, the V gene TRBV6-2 or TRBV6-3; TRBD1 matches 7 bases. J gave up 3 bases and V 2 bases, and 1 base lay outside the gene matches. The CDR3 sequence is 13 residues long. Germline V gives CDR1 MNHEY, CDR2 SVGEGT. This CDR3 is CASSYGDSYEQYF. CDR3 bases: TGTGCCAGCAGTTACGGGGACAGCTACGAGCAGTACTTC.

The V and J genes are TRBV6-2 or TRBV6-3 and TRBJ2-5; unclear D gene. This CDR3 has 13 residues. Trimming removed 4 bases from V and 2 bases from J, with 8 bases in between. Germline V gene data show CDR1 as MNHEY and CDR2 as SVGEGT. The CDR3, as DNA: TGTGCCAGCAGTTGGCGGCCTCAAGAGACCCAGTACTTC. It encodes CASSWRPQETQYF.

This chain uses TRBV28 with TRBJ1-6, with D possibly being TRBD1 (5 bases). V lost 6 bases to trimming and J lost 8 bases, with 20 bases between them. Germline CDR1 reads MDHEN; CDR2 reads SYDVKM. This CDR3 is 16 amino acids long. CDR3 sequence reads: CASSQSRTIRDSPLHF. CDR3 nucleotide sequence: TGTGCCAGCAGCCAAAGCCGGACAATCCGGGATTCACCCCTCCACTTT.

The table lists this clone with a count of one. The rearrangement uses TRBV5-6 and TRBJ2-7, with 13 bases identical to TRBD2. Trimming removed 4 bases from V and 1 base from J; junction bases left unmatched: 2. Germline-derived CDR1 and CDR2 are SGHDT and YYEEEE. The CDR3 totals 15 residues. The CDR3 coding sequence is TGTGCCAGCAGCAGGGGACTAGCGGGGTCCTACGAGCAGTACTTC. It codes for CASSRGLAGSYEQYF.

V is TRBV10-2 and J is TRBJ1-1, with no clear D. The CDR3 has 14 residues. Germline loops: CDR1 WSHSY, CDR2 SAAADI. Between the trimmed V and J ends, which lost 1 base and 1 base, there was a span of 7 bases. CDR3 protein: CASSELPGNTEAFF. CDR3 nucleotides: TGCGCCAGCAGTGAGTTACCGGGGAACACTGAAGCTTTCTTT.

The chain employs TRBV11-2 and TRBJ1-2, with a weak D call TRBD1 (5 bases). V lost 1 base to trimming and J lost 0 bases, with 15 bases between them. CDR3 length: 17 amino acids. Germline CDR1 and CDR2: SGHAT and FQNNGV. The CDR3 DNA is TGTGCCAGCAGCTTAGCCGTACAGGTCTTCTCTAACTATGGCTACACCTTC. Protein: CASSLAVQVFSNYGYTF.

In the case of this clone: The sample holds other DNA sequences that translate to the same CDR3. The chain is built from TRBV30 and TRBJ1-5; D gene uncertain. The CDR3 covers 13 residues. CDR1 and CDR2 (germline): GTSNPN, SVGIG (reference sequence). V gave up 0 bases and J gave up 7 bases, with 10 bases separating them. CDR3 in amino acids: CAWSVRGNQPQHF. CDR3 DNA sequence: TGTGCCTGGAGTGTACGAGGGAACCAGCCCCAGCATTTT.

The chain couples TRBV6-5 to TRBJ2-7; the match to TRBD2 covers 9 bases. Germline CDR1 reads MNHEY; CDR2 reads SVGAGI. This CDR3 region has 15 residues. Trimming cost V 2 bases and J 2 bases; bases outside gene matches: 4. This chain's CDR3 is CASSYLASGAYEQYF. CDR3 sequence (DNA): TGTGCCAGCAGTTACCTGGCTAGCGGGGCCTACGAGCAGTACTTC.

This chain links TRBV6-5 with TRBJ1-4; maybe TRBD1 (5 bases). V was cut by 5 bases and J by 4 bases, with 14 bases left in between. CDR1 MNHEY and CDR2 SVGAGI come from the germline V gene. This CDR3 comprises 15 residues. This CDR3 reads CASSPVGGSNEKLFF. For the CDR3, the DNA is TGTGCCAGCAGTCCCGTGGGGGGAAGTAATGAAAAACTGTTTTTT.

The V gene is TRBV18, the J gene TRBJ2-5; TRBD1 matches 7 bases. The V and J ends lost 3 bases and 4 bases, in that order; junction bases with no gene match: 5. This CDR3 contains 14 residues. CDR1 is KGHSH, CDR2 LQKENI, per germline. CDR3 protein: CASSPMTGSETQYF. CDR3 DNA sequence: TGTGCCAGCTCACCGATGACAGGGTCAGAGACCCAGTACTTC. The full variable domain, its missing parts supplied by reference TRBV18 and TRBJ2-5, is NAGVMQNPRHLVRRRGQEARLRCSPMKGHSHVYWYRQLPEEGLKFMVYLQKENIIDESGMPKERFSAEFPKEGPSILRIQQVVRGDSAAYFCASSPMTGSETQYFGPGTRLLVL.

V is TRBV27 and J is TRBJ2-4; TRBD1 matches 8 bases. Germline V gene sequence: CDR1 MNHEY, CDR2 SMNVEV (reference sequence). This CDR3 spans 15 amino acids. After removal of 4 bases from V and 5 bases from J, the junction contained 7 bases not matched to a gene. The CDR3 reads CASSSRDRGENIQYF. DNA of the CDR3: TGTGCCAGCAGTTCCCGAGACAGGGGCGAAAACATTCAGTACTTC.